This TCR beta chain was profiled in a study of OX40 agonist ivuxolimab in advanced cancers. This clone was seen once. Sampled blood was obtained at baseline, cycle 4 day 1, and cycle 7 day 1. Sequencing was performed with immunoSEQ multiplex PCR; in TCRdb, only in-frame clones are kept and a portion is missing. The sample contains under 150,000 clones, 80% to 90% of which appear only once. V lost 4 bases to trimming and J lost 2 bases, with 5 bases between them. The CDR3 loop spans 13 amino acids. In germline, CDR1 is SGHDN, CDR2 FVKESK. The sequence derives from an adult with an advanced solid tumor such as melanoma, head and neck, liver or kidney cancer. Sample: CD4+ or CD8+ T cells sorted from blood, taken in a trial of the OX40 agonist ivuxolimab. This chain links TRBV14 with TRBJ2-2; D unclear. The CDR3 is CASSPPNTGELFF. For the CDR3, the DNA is TGTGCCAGCAGCCCTCCTAACACCGGGGAGCTGTTTTTT.